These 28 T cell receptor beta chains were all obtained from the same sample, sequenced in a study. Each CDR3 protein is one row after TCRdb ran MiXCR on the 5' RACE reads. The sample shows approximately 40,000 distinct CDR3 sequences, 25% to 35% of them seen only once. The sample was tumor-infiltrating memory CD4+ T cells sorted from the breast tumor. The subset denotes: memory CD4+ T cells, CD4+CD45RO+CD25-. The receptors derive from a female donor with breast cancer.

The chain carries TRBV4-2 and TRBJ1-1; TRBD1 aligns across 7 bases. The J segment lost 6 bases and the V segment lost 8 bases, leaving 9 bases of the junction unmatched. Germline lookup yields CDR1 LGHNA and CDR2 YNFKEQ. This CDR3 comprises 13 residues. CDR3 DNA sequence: TGTGCCAGCGGGAGGACAGGTGGGGCTGAAGCTTTCTTT. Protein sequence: CASGRTGGAEAFF.

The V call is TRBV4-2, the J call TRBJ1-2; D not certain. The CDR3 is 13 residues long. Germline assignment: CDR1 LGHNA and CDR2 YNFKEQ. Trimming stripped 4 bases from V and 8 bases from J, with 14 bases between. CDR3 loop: CASSPSISLGYTF. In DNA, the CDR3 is TGTGCCAGCAGCCCCAGTATTTCTCTAGGCTACACCTTC.

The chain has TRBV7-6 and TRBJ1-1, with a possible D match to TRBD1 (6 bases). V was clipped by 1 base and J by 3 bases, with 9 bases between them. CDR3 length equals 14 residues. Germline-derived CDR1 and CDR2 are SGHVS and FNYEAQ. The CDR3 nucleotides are TGTGCCAGCAGCTTAGGGAACAGGGACACTGAAGCTTTCTTT. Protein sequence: CASSLGNRDTEAFF.

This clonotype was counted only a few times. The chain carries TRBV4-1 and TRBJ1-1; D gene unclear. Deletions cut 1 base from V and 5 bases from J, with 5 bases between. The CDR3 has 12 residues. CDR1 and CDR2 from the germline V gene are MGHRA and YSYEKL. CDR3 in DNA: TGCGCCAGCAGCCAAGGGAGGACTGAAGCTTTCTTT. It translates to CASSQGRTEAFF.

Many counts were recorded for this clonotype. The CDR3, as DNA: TGCAGTGCTGGGACTAGCGGGAGGGCCGAAACCTACAATGAGCAGTTCTTC. Translation: CSAGTSGRAETYNEQFF. V and J are TRBV20-1 and TRBJ2-1, with 16 nucleotides matching TRBD2. This CDR3 has 17 amino acids. The trim removed 5 bases at V and 2 bases at J, leaving 6 bases unmatched. Germline loops: CDR1 DFQATT, CDR2 SNEGSKA (reference sequence).

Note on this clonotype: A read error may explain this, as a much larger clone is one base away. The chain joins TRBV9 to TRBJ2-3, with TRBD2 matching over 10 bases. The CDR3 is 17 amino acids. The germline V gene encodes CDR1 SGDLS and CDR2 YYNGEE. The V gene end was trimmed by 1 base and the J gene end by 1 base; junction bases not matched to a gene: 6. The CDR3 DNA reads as TGTGCCAGCAGCGTAACTAGCGGGGCCCGGGGCACAGATACGCAGTATTTT. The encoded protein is CASSVTSGARGTDTQYF.

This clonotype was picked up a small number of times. The CDR3 bases are TGTGCCAGCAGCTGTTTCACCAGGGGTGAGAACGACACTGAAGCTTTCTTT. Translated, it gives CASSCFTRGENDTEAFF. The chain couples TRBV7-3 to TRBJ1-1; D possibly corresponds to TRBD1 (6 bases). CDR1 SGHTA and CDR2 FQGTGA come from the germline V gene. The CDR3 length is 17 residues. Trimming removed 4 bases at V and 3 bases at J, with 21 bases between.

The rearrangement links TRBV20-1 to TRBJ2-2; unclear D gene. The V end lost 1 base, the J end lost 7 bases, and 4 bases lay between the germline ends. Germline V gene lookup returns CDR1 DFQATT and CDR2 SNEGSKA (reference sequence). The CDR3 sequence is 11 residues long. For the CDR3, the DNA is TGCAGTGCTAGAGGGCACGGGGAGCTGTTTTTT. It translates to CSARGHGELFF.

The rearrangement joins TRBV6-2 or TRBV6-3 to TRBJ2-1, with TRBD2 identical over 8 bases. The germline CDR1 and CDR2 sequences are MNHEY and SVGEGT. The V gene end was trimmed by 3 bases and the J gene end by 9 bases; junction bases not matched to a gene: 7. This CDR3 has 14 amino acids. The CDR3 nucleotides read TGTGCCAGCAGTTATAAGCGGGGGTATACTGAGCAGTTCTTC. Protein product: CASSYKRGYTEQFF.

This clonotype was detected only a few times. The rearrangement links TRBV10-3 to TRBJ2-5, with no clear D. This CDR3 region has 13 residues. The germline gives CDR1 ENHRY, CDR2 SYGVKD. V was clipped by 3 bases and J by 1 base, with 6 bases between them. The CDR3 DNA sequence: TGTGCCATCAGTGACGTAGGCCAAGAGACCCAGTACTTC. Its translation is CAISDVGQETQYF.

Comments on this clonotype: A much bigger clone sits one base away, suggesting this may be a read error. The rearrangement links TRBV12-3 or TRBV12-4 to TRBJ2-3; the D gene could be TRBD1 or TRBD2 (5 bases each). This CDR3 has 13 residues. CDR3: CVSNPSRGDTQYF. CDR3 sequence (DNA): TGTGTCAGCAATCCCTCGAGGGGAGATACGCAGTATTTT.

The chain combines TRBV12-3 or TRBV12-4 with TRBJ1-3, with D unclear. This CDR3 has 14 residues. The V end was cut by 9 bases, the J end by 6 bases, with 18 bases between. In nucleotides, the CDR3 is TGTGCCAGTTCCCGGGCCGGCCTCCTAAACACCATATATTTT. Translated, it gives CASSRAGLLNTIYF.

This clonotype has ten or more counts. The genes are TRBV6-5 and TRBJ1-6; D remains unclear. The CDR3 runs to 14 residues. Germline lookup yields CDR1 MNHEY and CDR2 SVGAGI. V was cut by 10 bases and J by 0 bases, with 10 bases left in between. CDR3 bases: TGTGCCATCCGTGAGAGCTCCTATAATTCACCCCTCCACTTT. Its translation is CAIRESSYNSPLHF.

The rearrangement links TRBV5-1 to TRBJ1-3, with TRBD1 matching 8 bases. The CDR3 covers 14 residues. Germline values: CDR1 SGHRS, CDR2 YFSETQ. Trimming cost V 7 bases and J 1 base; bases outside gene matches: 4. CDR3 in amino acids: CASGQGVSGNTIYF. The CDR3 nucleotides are TGCGCCAGCGGACAGGGCGTTTCTGGAAACACCATATATTTT.

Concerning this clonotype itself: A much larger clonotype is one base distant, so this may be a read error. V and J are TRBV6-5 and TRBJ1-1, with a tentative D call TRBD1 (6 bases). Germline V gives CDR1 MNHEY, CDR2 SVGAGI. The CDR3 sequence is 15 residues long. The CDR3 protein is CAGSYGGIMNTEAFF. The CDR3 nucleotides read TGTGCCGGCAGTTACGGGGGCATCATGAACACTGAAGCTTTCTTT.

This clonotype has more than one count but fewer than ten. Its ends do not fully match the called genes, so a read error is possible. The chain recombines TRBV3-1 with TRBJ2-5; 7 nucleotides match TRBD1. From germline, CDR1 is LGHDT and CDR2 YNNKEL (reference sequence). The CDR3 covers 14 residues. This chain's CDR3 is CASSLGQDRETRYF. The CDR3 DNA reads TGTGCCAGCAGCCTAGGACAGGATCGAGAGACCCGGTACTTC.

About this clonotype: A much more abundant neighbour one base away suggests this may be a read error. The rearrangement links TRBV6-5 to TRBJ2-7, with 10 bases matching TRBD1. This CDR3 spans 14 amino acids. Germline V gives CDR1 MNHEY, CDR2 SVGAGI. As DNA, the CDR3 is TGTACCAGCAGGGGCGGACAGGGGGCCTACGAGCAGTACTTC. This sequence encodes CTSRGGQGAYEQYF.

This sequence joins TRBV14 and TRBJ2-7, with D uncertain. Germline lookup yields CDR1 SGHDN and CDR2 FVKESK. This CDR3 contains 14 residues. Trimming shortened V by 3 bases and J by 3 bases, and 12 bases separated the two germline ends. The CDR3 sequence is CASSHRRRRYEQYF. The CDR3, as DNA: TGTGCCAGCAGCCACCGTCGTAGGCGCTACGAGCAGTACTTC.

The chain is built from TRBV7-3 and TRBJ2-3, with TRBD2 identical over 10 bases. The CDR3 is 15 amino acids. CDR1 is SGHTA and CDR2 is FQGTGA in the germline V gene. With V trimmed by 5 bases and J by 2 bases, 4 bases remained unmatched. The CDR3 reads CASSNSGRPTDTQYF. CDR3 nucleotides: TGTGCCAGCAGCAATAGCGGGAGGCCCACAGATACGCAGTATTTT.

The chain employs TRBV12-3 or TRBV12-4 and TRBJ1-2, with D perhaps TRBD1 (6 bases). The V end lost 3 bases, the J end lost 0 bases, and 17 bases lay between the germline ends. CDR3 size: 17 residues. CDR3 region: CASSFVRGAKANYGYTF. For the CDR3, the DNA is TGTGCCAGCAGTTTCGTCAGGGGAGCCAAAGCTAACTATGGCTACACCTTC.

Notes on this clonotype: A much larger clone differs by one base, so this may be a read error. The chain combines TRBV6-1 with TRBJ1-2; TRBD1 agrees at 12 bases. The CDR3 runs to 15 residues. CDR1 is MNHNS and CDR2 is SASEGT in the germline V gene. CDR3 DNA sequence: TGTGCCAGCGGTGAAGAAGGGACAGGGGGCCTGGACTACACCTTC. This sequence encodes CASGEEGTGGLDYTF.

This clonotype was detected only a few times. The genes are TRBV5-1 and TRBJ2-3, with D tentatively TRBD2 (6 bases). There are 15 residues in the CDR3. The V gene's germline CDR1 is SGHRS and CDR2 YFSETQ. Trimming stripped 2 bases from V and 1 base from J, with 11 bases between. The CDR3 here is CASSFGGSGTDTQYF. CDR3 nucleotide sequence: TGCGCCAGCAGCTTTGGGGGGTCAGGCACAGATACGCAGTATTTT.

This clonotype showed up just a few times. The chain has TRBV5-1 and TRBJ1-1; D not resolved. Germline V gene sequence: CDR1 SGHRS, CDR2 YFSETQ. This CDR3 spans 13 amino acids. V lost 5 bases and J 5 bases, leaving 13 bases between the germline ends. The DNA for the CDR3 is TGCGCCAGCAGGTGGGAGGGTGGAACTGAAGCTTTCTTT. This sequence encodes CASRWEGGTEAFF.

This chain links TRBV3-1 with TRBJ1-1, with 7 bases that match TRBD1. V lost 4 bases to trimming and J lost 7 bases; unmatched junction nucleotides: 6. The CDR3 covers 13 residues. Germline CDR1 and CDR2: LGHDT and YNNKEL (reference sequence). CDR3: CASSLQGGGEAFF. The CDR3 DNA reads TGTGCCAGCAGCCTCCAGGGGGGGGGTGAAGCTTTCTTT.

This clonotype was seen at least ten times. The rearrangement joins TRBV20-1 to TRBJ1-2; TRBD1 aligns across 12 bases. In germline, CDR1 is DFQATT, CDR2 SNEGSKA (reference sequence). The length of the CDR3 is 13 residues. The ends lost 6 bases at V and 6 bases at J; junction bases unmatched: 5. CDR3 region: CSARDRGRDGYTF. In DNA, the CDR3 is TGCAGTGCCCGGGACAGGGGGCGGGATGGCTACACCTTC.

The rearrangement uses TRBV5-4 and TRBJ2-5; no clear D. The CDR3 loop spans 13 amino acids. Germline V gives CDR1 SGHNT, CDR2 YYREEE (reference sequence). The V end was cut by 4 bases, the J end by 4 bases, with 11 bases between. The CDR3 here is CASSPWRRETQYF. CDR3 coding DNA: TGTGCCAGCAGCCCATGGCGTCGAGAGACCCAGTACTTC. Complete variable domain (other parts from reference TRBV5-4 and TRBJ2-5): ETGVTQSPTHLIKTRGQQVTLRCSSQSGHNTVSWYQQALGQGPQFIFQYYREEENGRGNFPPRFSGLQFPNYSSELNVNALELDDSALYLCASSPWRRETQYFGPGTRLLVL.

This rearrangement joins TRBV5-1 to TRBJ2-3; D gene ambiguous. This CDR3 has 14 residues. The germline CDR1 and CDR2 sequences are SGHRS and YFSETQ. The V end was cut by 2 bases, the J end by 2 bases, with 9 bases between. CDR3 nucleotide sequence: TGCGCCAGCAGCTTTTCGCAGCTCACAGATACGCAGTATTTT. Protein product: CASSFSQLTDTQYF.

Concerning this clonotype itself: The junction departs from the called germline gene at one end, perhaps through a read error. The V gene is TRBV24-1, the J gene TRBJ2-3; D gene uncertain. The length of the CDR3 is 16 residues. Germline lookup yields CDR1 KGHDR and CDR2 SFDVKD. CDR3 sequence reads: CATGDPQPGNTDTQYF. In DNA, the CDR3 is TGTGCCACCGGTGATCCACAACCCGGCAACACAGATACGCAGTATTTT.